This entry lists 9 T cell receptor beta chains sequenced from one sample in a study of beta chain features in type 1 diabetes listed by TCRdb under 2018. The library came from the immunoSEQ multiplex PCR assay. The entire isolated RNA was reverse transcribed using the High Capacity cDNA Reverse Transcription Kit, and thus expressed TCRB transcripts were sequenced. TCRdb took this table from immuneACCESS and kept in-frame rearrangements with V and J called. Such tables lack part of the clones; where checked against another copy, unresolved V genes explain under half of the gap, and the rest is unexplained. In all, the sample holds roughly 370,000 clones, and about 15% of those were seen once. 0.03% to 0.04% of the sample is taken by the ten largest. The sequenced sample consisted of naive CD4+ T cells from blood. Explained via the paper, the cell subset or site label denotes: true naive CD4+ T cells. These receptors were taken from a man under 40 in good health.

The chain uses TRBV4-3 and TRBJ1-5; tentatively, D is TRBD1 (5 bases). The germline V and J ends were trimmed by 3 bases and 0 bases, with 12 bases remaining between them. The germline gives CDR1 LGHNA, CDR2 YSLEER. CDR3 length: 16 amino acids. CDR3 sequence: CASSQVAGISNQPQHF. As DNA, the CDR3 is TGCGCCAGCAGCCAGGTCGCAGGGATTAGCAATCAGCCCCAGCATTTT.

The sample holds a few counts of this clone. The chain uses TRBV5-1 and TRBJ2-1; D tentatively fits TRBD1 or TRBD2 (5 bases each). The CDR3 extends over 15 amino acids. The V gene's germline CDR1 is SGHRS and CDR2 YFSETQ. V lost 2 bases and J lost 8, with 17 bases in between. The CDR3 is CASSFGTTRSDEQFF. The CDR3 region has the DNA TGCGCCAGCAGCTTCGGGACGACAAGGAGCGATGAGCAGTTCTTC.

The chain joins TRBV27 to TRBJ2-7; D call uncertain. Trimming left V 4 bases short and J 6 bases short, with 10 bases between. Germline CDR1 reads MNHEY; CDR2 reads SMNVEV (reference sequence). This CDR3 is 12 amino acids long. DNA of the CDR3: TGTGCCAGCAGTTCCCTCTTGCGCGAGCAGTACTTC. Translated: CASSSLLREQYF.

V and J are TRBV15 and TRBJ1-2; weak D call: TRBD1 (5 bases). The CDR3 spans 13 residues. Trimming shortened V by 1 base and J by 11 bases, and 14 bases separated the two germline ends. Germline V gene lookup returns CDR1 LNHNV and CDR2 YYDKDF (reference sequence). The DNA of the CDR3 is TGTGCCACCAGCAGAGCCGTCACTGAGGGGTACACCTTC. Amino acid sequence: CATSRAVTEGYTF.

This clone was observed a handful of times. This chain links TRBV5-8 with TRBJ2-1; 8 bases line up with TRBD2. From germline, CDR1 is SGHTS and CDR2 YDEGEE. V trimming: 0 bases; J trimming: 10 bases; junction bases outside the gene matches: 6. CDR3 length equals 14 residues. The CDR3 loop reads CASSLVSGIGEQFF. The CDR3, as DNA: TGTGCCAGCAGCTTGGTTAGCGGGATAGGCGAGCAGTTCTTC.

As DNA, the CDR3 is TGTGCCAGCAGCTTAGTAGGACAGGGCCACGGCTACACCTTC. Translation gives CASSLVGQGHGYTF. The V call is TRBV7-2, the J call TRBJ1-2, with 8 bases fitting TRBD1. The J segment lost 8 bases and the V segment lost 1 base, leaving 6 bases of the junction unmatched. Germline values: CDR1 SGHTA, CDR2 FQGNSA. This CDR3 is built from 14 residues. The entire variable domain, with the rest obtained from reference TRBV7-2 and TRBJ1-2, is as follows: GAGVSQSPSNKVTEKGKDVELRCDPISGHTALYWYRQSLGQGLEFLIYFQGNSAPDKSGLPSDRFSAERTGGSVSTLTIQRTQQEDSAVYLCASSLVGQGHGYTFGSGTRLTVV.

This clone was counted at least ten times. V and J are TRBV4-3 and TRBJ2-1, with 7 nucleotides matching TRBD1. CDR1 and CDR2 from the germline V gene are LGHNA and YSLEER. This CDR3 region has 15 residues. The junction had 4 bases not matched to a gene; V was cut back by 0 bases and J by 5 bases. This chain's CDR3 is CASSQEGTEDNEQFF. The CDR3 DNA reads as TGCGCCAGCAGCCAAGAAGGGACAGAGGACAATGAGCAGTTCTTC.

The chain joins TRBV15 to TRBJ1-1, with 7 bases lining up with TRBD1. Germline CDR1 and CDR2: LNHNV and YYDKDF (reference sequence). Trimming at V came to 3 bases and at J to 7 bases, leaving 2 bases not matched to a gene. The CDR3 contains 12 residues. The DNA for the CDR3 is TGTGCCACCAGCAGTCGGGACAGTGAAGCTTTCTTT. This codes for CATSSRDSEAFF.

There are a few counts of this clone. The chain is built from TRBV30 and TRBJ2-1, with unresolved D. Trimming cost V 2 bases and J 12 bases, with 11 bases left between them. The length of the CDR3 is 11 residues. In germline, CDR1 is GTSNPN, CDR2 SVGIG (reference sequence). The CDR3 loop reads CAWSSLSGQFF. The CDR3 DNA follows: TGTGCCTGGAGTTCCCTCTCGGGGCAGTTCTTC.